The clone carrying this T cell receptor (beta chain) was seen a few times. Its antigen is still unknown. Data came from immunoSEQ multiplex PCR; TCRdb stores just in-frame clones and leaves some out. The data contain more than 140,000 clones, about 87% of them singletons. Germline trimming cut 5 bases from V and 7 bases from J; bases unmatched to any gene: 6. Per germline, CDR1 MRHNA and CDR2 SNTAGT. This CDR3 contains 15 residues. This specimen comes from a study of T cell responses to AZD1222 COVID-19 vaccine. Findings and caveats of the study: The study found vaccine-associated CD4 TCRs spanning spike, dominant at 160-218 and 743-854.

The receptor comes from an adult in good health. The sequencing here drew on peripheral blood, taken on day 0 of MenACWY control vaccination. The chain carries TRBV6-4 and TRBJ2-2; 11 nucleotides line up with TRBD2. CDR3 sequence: CASSKLAGDRGELFF. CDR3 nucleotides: TGTGCCAGCAGTAAACTAGCGGGAGATCGCGGGGAGCTGTTTTTT.